This T cell receptor beta chain was identified in a study of blood T cell repertoires in COVID-19. At the level of the study: Sources were T cells, B-cell-depleted T cells, or PBMCs; the material itself was cDNA or gDNA.

Grouping used clinical history reported by participants in a survey and questionnaire. Looked up from germline, CDR1 is SNHLY and CDR2 is FYNNEI. V gave up 8 bases and J gave up 3 bases, with 17 bases separating them. The CDR3 runs to 14 residues. In the study's own analysis: It was from reference gene primer amplification that nucleated cell counts were estimated. TCRdb's table, derived via immunoSEQ multiplex PCR, lists solely in-frame clones and lacks some. The D gene and trimming were derived from the DNA, and the V and J assignments and clone size from that table. The table includes 260,000 or so clones, about 85% detected once.

The rearrangement joins TRBV2 to TRBJ2-7; weak D call: TRBD1 (6 bases). The sequenced sample consisted of PBMCs or T cells enriched from blood (not recorded which). The source of this sequence is a woman between 50 and 59 years old who had recovered from COVID-19. The CDR3 loop reads CASGGQISNYEQYF. As DNA, the CDR3 is TGTGCCAGCGGTGGACAGATCTCCAACTACGAGCAGTACTTC.